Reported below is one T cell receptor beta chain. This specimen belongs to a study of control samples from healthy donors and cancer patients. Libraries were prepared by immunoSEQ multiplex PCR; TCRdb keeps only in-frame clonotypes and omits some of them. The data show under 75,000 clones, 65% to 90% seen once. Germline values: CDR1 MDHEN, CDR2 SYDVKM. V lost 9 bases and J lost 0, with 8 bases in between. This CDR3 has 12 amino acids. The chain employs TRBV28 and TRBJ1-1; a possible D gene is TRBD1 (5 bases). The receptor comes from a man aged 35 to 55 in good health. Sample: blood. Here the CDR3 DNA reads TGTGCCAGTGGGGCCCTGAACACTGAAGCTTTCTTT. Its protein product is CASGALNTEAFF.